This is a list of T cell receptor beta chains from one sample in a study of T cell repertoires in cytomegalovirus infection. TCRdb fed the reads into MiXCR, producing one record per CDR3 protein. The sample carries hundreds of thousands of distinct CDR3 sequences, 35% recorded once. Source material: PBMCs. All receptors derive from a human donor in good health (CMV status not recorded). Some clones in this sample may be carry-over from other donors' samples. The CDR3 runs from the conserved cysteine through the conserved F or W. Fields, in order: V gene, clone size, D gene, J gene, CDR3 DNA, CDR3 protein. D genes are given only for firm matches. Only some rows state a clone size, as once, few, many or a class for expanded clones.

TRBV18	-	-	TRBJ1-1	TGTGCCAGCTCTGCGGCAGGGAACACTGAAGCTTTCTTT	CASSAAGNTEAFF
TRBV24-1	once	TRBD1	TRBJ2-2	TGTGCCACCAGTGACAGGGACAGAACGAACACCGGGGAGCTGTTTTTT	CATSDRDRTNTGELFF
TRBV12-3/TRBV12-4	-	-	TRBJ2-7	TGTGCCAGCAACAGGGCCGCCATGGACGAGCAGTACTTC	CASNRAAMDEQYF
TRBV6-6	few	-	TRBJ2-7	TGTGCCAGCAGGCGGATCGCAGCTCAGGAGGGGTATGCCTACGAGCAGTACTTC	CASRRIAAQEGYAYEQYF
TRBV7-2	-	-	TRBJ1-1	TGTGCCAGCAGCTTAGTACCGGACTTCAACACTGAAGCTTTCTTT	CASSLVPDFNTEAFF
TRBV29-1	-	TRBD2	TRBJ2-5	TGCAGCGTTCGGGAGGGTGGTGAGACCCAGTACTTC	CSVREGGETQYF
TRBV28	-	TRBD2	TRBJ2-1	TGTGCCCGCAGGCCTCTGACTAGCGGGAGGATAAATGAGCAGTTCTTC	CARRPLTSGRINEQFF
TRBV28	-	TRBD1	TRBJ2-1	TGTGCCAGCAGTACCGGACAGGGCCTACGCTCCTACAATGAGCAGTTCTTC	CASSTGQGLRSYNEQFF
TRBV28	few	-	TRBJ1-5	TGTGCCAGCAGTTCCCGGGGCTTCTTTTATAGCAATCAGCCCCAGCATTTT	CASSSRGFFYSNQPQHF
TRBV7-2	many	-	TRBJ2-1	TGTGCCAGCAGCTTAGTCATCGGGTTTAGAAATGAGCAGTTCTTC	CASSLVIGFRNEQFF
TRBV5-6	-	-	TRBJ2-7	TGTGCCAGCTCGGGTACCTTCCTTGGCCGTTTCTACGAGCAGTACTTC	CASSGTFLGRFYEQYF
TRBV28	few	-	TRBJ2-7	TGTGCCAGCACCACCGGGACAACCGCCTACGAGCAGTACTTC	CASTTGTTAYEQYF
TRBV7-9	few	-	TRBJ1-1	TGTGCCAGCAACACACAGGGTAACACTGAAGCTTTCTTT	CASNTQGNTEAFF
TRBV5-1	few	TRBD2	TRBJ2-7	TGCGCCAGCAGCGGAGGACTAGCGGGGGACCCTTTTTCCTACGAGCAGTACTTC	CASSGGLAGDPFSYEQYF
TRBV6-5	-	-	TRBJ1-5	TGTTCCAGCAAGAAGGACAGCAATCAGCCCCAGCATTTT	CSSKKDSNQPQHF
TRBV10-2	-	-	TRBJ2-7	TGCGCCAGCATTTCCCCCCGGGCAGGCCCTTTCTACGAGCAGTACTTC	CASISPRAGPFYEQYF
TRBV12-3/TRBV12-4	-	TRBD1	TRBJ1-2	TGTGCCAGCAGTACCGGGACAGCTAACTATGGCTACACCTTC	CASSTGTANYGYTF
TRBV7-8	-	-	TRBJ1-5	TGTGCCAGCAGGGGGGGAGGAAGCAATCAGCCCCAGCATTTT	CASRGGGSNQPQHF
TRBV5-5	few	TRBD2	TRBJ2-7	TGTGCCAGCAGCTTGGCGGGAGGGCAATCCTACGAGCAGTACTTC	CASSLAGGQSYEQYF
TRBV10-3	-	-	TRBJ1-1	TGTGCCATCAGTGAGCCAATAGGACGGCTGGGAGCTTTCTTT	CAISEPIGRLGAFF
TRBV5-5	many	-	TRBJ1-1	TGTGCCAGCAGCTTGGGGGTTGGGATAGGAGACACTGAAGCTTTCTTT	CASSLGVGIGDTEAFF
TRBV6-5	-	-	TRBJ1-1	TGTGCCAGCAGAAGTACCAGGGTGAACACTGAAGCTTTCTTT	CASRSTRVNTEAFF
TRBV7-9	-	TRBD2	TRBJ2-1	TGTGCCAGCAGCTTAGGCCTAGCGGGAACCGGCAATGAGCAGTTCTTC	CASSLGLAGTGNEQFF
TRBV29-1	-	TRBD2	TRBJ2-1	TGCAGCGTTGCGGGGGCGGGAGGGCGAAGAAATGAGCAGTTCTTC	CSVAGAGGRRNEQFF
TRBV6-2/TRBV6-3	-	TRBD2	TRBJ2-5	TGTAGTTCGGCGGGAGGGAAAGAGACCCAGTACTTC	CSSAGGKETQYF
TRBV12-3/TRBV12-4	few	-	TRBJ2-1	TGTGCCAGCAGTTCTGGGGCCGGGGCTCCCGCGTTCTTC	CASSSGAGAPAFF
TRBV27	few	-	TRBJ2-7	TGTGCCAGCAGCCCGCTAGCGACAGCCTACGAGCAGTACTTC	CASSPLATAYEQYF
TRBV2	few	-	TRBJ2-1	TGTGCCAGCAGTGAGAATAGGGGGAATGAGCAGTTCTTC	CASSENRGNEQFF
TRBV5-4	-	-	TRBJ2-1	TGTGCCAGCAGCTTGTCCGGGGCCTTAGATGAGCAGTTCTTC	CASSLSGALDEQFF
TRBV20-1	once	TRBD2	TRBJ2-4	TGCAGTGCTCAGCGCTTTATAGCGGGAGAGGCCAAAAACATTCAGTACTTC	CSAQRFIAGEAKNIQYF
TRBV10-1	few	-	TRBJ2-1	TGCGCCAGCGGGACCTCTGGGGATGAGCAGTTCTTC	CASGTSGDEQFF
TRBV28	-	-	TRBJ1-1	TGTGCCAGCAGACCCGTACATAGCACTGAAGCTTTCTTT	CASRPVHSTEAFF
TRBV11-2	-	TRBD1	TRBJ1-1	TGTGCCAGCAGCCAGCGGGACAGGGAGAACACTGAAGCTTTCTTT	CASSQRDRENTEAFF
TRBV7-2	many	TRBD1	TRBJ2-1	TGTGCCAGCAGCACCAGAGGGGGCCCCAATGAGCAGTTCTTC	CASSTRGGPNEQFF
TRBV6-4	-	-	TRBJ1-2	TGTGCCACCTCGGCAGGCCTCAACTATGGCTACACCTTC	CATSAGLNYGYTF
TRBV6-2/TRBV6-3	once	-	TRBJ1-1	TGTGCCAGCAGGCGTGGGAGCCTAAGGACTGAAGCTTTCTTT	CASRRGSLRTEAFF
TRBV5-4	few	TRBD2	TRBJ2-7	TGTGCCAGCAGCTTACGACTAGCGGGGGGAAGCTCCTACGAGCAGTACTTC	CASSLRLAGGSSYEQYF
TRBV7-2	many	-	TRBJ1-1	TGTGCCAGCAGCCTCCGGGCCGACTTCACTGAAGCTTTCTTT	CASSLRADFTEAFF
TRBV29-1	-	-	TRBJ1-5	TGCAGCGCCGGGACGGGAAATCAGCCCCAGCATTTT	CSAGTGNQPQHF
TRBV5-6	few	TRBD2	TRBJ2-3	TGTGCCAGCAGCTCTAGCGGGGGGGCCTTAAGGGATACGCAGTATTTT	CASSSSGGALRDTQYF
TRBV7-6	few	-	TRBJ2-1	TGTGCCAGCAGTCTCGAGGCGGGCACCTCTTACTACAATGAGCAGTTCTTC	CASSLEAGTSYYNEQFF
TRBV7-2	-	-	TRBJ1-1	TGTGCCAGCAGCTTATGGGTGGGGGCAAACACTGAAGCTTTCTTT	CASSLWVGANTEAFF
TRBV28	-	-	TRBJ1-6	TGTGCCAGCAGTTCGTCCGGGATCGCCTATAATTCACCCCTCCACTTT	CASSSSGIAYNSPLHF
TRBV30	-	-	TRBJ1-2	TGTGCCTGGAAGCGCGGGTGGTACACCTTC	CAWKRGWYTF
TRBV7-8	many	-	TRBJ2-7	TGTGCCAGCAGCCCCGTCCGCCGCCAAACCTACGAGCAGTACTTC	CASSPVRRQTYEQYF
TRBV19	few	-	TRBJ2-4	TGTGCCAGTAGCAAACCGACCGATTCACTAGCCAAAAACATTCAGTACTTC	CASSKPTDSLAKNIQYF